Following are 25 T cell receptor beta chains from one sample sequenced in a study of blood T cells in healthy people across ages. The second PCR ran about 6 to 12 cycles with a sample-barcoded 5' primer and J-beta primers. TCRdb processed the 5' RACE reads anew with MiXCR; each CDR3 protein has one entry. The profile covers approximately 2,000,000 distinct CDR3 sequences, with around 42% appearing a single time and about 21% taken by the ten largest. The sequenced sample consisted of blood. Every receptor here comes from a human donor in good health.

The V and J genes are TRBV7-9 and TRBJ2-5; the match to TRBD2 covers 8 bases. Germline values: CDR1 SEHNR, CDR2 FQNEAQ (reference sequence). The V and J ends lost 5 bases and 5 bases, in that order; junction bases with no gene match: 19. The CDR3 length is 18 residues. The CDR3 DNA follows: TGTGCCAGCAGCCTCATATACCGGGACCCCGAGCGGGGGGAGACCCAGTACTTC. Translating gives CASSLIYRDPERGETQYF.

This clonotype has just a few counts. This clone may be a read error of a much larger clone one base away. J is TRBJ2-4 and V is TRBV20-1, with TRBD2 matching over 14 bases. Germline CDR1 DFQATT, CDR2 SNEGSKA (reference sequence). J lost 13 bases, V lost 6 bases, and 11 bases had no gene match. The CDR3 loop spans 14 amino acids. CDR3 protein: CSAGLAGAYNEQYF. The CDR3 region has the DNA TGCAGTGCGGGACTAGCGGGGGCCTACAATGAGCAGTACTTC.

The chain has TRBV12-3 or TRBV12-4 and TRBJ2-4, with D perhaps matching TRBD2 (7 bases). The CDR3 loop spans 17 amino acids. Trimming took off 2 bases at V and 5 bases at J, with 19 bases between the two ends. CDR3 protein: CASSLSVLGGPENIQYF. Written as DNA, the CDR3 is TGTGCCAGCAGTTTATCCGTCCTCGGGGGGCCTGAAAACATTCAGTACTTC.

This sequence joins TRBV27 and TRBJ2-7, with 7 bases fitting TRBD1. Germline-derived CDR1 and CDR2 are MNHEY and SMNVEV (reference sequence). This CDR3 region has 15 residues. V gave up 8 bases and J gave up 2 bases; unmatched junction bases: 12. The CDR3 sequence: CASPNPGQRPYEQYF. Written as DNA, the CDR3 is TGTGCCAGCCCCAATCCGGGACAGCGACCCTACGAGCAGTACTTC.

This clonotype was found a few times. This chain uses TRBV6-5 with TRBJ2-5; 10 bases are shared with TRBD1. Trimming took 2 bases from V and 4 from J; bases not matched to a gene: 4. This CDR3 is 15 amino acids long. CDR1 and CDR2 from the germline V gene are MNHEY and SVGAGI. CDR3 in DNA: TGTGCCAGCAGTTACGAGACAGGGGGCCGAGAGACCCAGTACTTC. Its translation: CASSYETGGRETQYF.

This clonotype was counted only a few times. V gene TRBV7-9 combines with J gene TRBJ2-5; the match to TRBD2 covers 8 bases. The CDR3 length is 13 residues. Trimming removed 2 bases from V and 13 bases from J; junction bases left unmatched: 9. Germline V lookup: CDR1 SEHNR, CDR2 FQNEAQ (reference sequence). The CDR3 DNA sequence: TGTGCCAGCAGCTTAAGTATAAGCGGGGGATGGTACTTC. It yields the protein CASSLSISGGWYF.

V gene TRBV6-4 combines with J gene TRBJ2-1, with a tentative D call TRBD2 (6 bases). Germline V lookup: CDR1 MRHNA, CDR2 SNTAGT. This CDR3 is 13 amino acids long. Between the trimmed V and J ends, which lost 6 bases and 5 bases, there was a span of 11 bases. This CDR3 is CASRHGGNNEQFF. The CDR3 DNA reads TGTGCCAGCAGGCACGGGGGTAACAATGAGCAGTTCTTC.

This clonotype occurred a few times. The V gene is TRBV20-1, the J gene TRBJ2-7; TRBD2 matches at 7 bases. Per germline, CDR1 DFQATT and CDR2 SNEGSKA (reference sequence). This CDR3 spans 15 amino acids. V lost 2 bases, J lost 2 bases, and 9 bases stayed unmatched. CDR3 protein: CSARKPGLTAYEQYF. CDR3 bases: TGCAGTGCTAGAAAACCGGGACTAACCGCCTACGAGCAGTACTTC.

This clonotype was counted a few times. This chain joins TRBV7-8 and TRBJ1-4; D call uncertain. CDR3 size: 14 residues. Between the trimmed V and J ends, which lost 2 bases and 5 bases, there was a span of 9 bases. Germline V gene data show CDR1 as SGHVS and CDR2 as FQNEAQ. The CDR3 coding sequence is TGTGCCAGCAGCTTAAGGGTAGTGAATGAAAAACTGTTTTTT. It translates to CASSLRVVNEKLFF.

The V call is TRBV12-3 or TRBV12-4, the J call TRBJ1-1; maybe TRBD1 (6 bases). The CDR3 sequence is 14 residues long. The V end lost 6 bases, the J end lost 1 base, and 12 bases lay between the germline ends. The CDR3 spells CASRSRGGNTEAFF. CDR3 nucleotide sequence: TGTGCCAGCAGGAGCAGGGGTGGGAACACTGAAGCTTTCTTT.

CDR3 in amino acids: CSVEDYSDTQYF. DNA for the CDR3: TGCAGCGTTGAAGATTATAGCGATACGCAGTATTTT. The chain has TRBV29-1 and TRBJ2-3; no definite D call. Germline values: CDR1 SQVTM, CDR2 ANQGSEA. Trimming cost V 0 bases and J 6 bases, with 7 bases left between them. This CDR3 comprises 12 residues.

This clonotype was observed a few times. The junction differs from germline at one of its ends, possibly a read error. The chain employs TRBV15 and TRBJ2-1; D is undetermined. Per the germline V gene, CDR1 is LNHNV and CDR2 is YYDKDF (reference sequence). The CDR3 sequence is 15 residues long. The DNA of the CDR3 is TGTGCCACCAGCAGAGATGGGCGGTCCTGCAATGAGCAGTTCTTC. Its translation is CATSRDGRSCNEQFF. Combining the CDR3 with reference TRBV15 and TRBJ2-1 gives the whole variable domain DAMVIQNPRYQVTQFGKPVTLSCSQTLNHNVMYWYQQKSSQAPKLLFHYYDKDFNNEADTPDNFQSRRPNTSFCFLDIRSPGLGDTAMYLCATSRDGRSCNEQFFGPGTRLTVL.

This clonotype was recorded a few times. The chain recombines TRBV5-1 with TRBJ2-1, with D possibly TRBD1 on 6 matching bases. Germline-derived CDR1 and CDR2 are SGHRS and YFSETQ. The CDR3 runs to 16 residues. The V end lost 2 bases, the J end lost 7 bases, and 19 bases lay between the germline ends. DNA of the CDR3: TGCGCCAGCAGCTTAGAGGGGGATCATTGGTCAAATGAGCAGTTCTTC. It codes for CASSLEGDHWSNEQFF.

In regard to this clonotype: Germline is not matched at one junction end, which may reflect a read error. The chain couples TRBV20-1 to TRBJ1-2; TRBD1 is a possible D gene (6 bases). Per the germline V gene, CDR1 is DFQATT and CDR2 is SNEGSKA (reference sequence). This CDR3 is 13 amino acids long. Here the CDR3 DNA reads TGCAGGATGGGGCAGGGGATAAACTATGGCCACACCTTC. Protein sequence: CRMGQGINYGHTF.

CDR3 amino acids: CSLEAGDTQYF. CDR3 nucleotides: TGCAGCCTCGAGGCGGGAGATACGCAGTATTTT. This chain joins TRBV29-1 and TRBJ2-3; maybe TRBD2 (5 bases). Deletions cut 8 bases from V and 5 bases from J, with 11 bases between. The CDR3 loop spans 11 amino acids. Germline V gives CDR1 SQVTM, CDR2 ANQGSEA.

CDR3 loop: CATHRGRGEKLFF. CDR3 in DNA: TGTGCCACGCACAGGGGGCGAGGTGAAAAACTGTTTTTT. The chain uses TRBV6-6 and TRBJ1-4, with 9 positions matching TRBD1. V lost 10 bases to trimming and J lost 7 bases; unmatched junction nucleotides: 7. Germline-derived CDR1 and CDR2 are MNHNY and SVGAGI (reference sequence). This CDR3 comprises 13 residues.

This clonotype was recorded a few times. In DNA form, the CDR3 reads TGTGCCAGCAGCCAAGAGACCTTTTTGACTACGCAGTATTTT. This gives the protein CASSQETFLTTQYF. V gene TRBV3-1 combines with J gene TRBJ2-3, with no clear D. The V gene lost 0 bases and the J gene lost 8 bases, with 12 bases spanning the gap. The CDR3 is 14 residues long. The germline V gene has CDR1 LGHDT and CDR2 YNNKEL (reference sequence).

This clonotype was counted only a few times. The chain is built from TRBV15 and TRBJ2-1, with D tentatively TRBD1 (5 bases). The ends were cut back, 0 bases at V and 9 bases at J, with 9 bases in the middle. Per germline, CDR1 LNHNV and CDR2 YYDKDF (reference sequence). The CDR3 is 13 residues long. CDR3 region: CATSRDSGFEQFF. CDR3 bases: TGTGCCACCAGCAGAGATTCAGGGTTTGAGCAGTTCTTC.

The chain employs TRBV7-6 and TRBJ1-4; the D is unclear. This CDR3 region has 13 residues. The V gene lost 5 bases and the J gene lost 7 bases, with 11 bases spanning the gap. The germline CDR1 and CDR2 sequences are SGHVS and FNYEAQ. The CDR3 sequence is CASSTIKGEKLFF. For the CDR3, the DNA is TGTGCCAGCAGCACTATTAAGGGTGAAAAACTGTTTTTT.

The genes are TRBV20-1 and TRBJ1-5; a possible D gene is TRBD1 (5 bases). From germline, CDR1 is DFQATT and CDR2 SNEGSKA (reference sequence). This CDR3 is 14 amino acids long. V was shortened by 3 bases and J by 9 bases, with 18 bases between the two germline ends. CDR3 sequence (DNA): TGCAGTGCTAGGGATCGGGACGCCGTTTCGCCCCAGCATTTT. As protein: CSARDRDAVSPQHF.

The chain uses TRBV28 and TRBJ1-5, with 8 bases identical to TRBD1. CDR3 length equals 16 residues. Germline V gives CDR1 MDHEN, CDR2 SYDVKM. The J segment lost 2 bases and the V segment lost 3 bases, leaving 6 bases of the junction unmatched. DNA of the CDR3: TGTGCCAGCAGTTTGCCAGGGGGCAGCGGCAATCAGCCCCAGCATTTT. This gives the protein CASSLPGGSGNQPQHF.

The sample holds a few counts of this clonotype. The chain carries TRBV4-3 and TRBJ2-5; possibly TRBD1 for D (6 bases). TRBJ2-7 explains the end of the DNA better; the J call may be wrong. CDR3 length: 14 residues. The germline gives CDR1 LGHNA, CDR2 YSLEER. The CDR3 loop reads CASSQEHRVGEQYF. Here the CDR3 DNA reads TGCGCCAGCAGCCAAGAACACAGGGTAGGCGAGCAGTACTTC.

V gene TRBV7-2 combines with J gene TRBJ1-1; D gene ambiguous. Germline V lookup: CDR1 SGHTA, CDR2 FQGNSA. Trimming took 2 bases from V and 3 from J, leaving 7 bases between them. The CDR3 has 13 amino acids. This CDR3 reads CASSLSTHTEAFF. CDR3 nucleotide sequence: TGTGCCAGCAGCTTATCCACCCACACTGAAGCTTTCTTT.

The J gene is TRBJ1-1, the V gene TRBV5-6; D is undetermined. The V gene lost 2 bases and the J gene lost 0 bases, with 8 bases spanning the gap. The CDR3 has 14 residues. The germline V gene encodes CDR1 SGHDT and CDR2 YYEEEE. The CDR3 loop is CASSLGIMNTEAFF. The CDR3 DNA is TGTGCCAGCAGCTTAGGGATCATGAACACTGAAGCTTTCTTT.

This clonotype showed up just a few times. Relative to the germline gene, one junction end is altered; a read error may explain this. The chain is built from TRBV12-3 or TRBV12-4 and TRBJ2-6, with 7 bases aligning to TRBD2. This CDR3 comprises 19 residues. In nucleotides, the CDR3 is TGTGCTAGCAGTTTTCTTGCGGGGGAGCGCCGCTCTGGGGCCAACGTCCTGACTTTC. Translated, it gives CASSFLAGERRSGANVLTF.